This is a list of T cell receptor beta chains from one sample in a study of blood T cell repertoires in COVID-19. TCRdb's table, derived via immunoSEQ multiplex PCR, lists solely in-frame clones and lacks some. The data contain 60,000 to 80,000 clones, 80% to 90% of them seen just once; the ten biggest clones take up 18%. The source material was peripheral blood. All receptors come from a woman aged 55-69 years with COVID-19, enrolled during active disease. The CDR3 runs from the conserved cysteine through the conserved F or W. The D gene is left open where the match is weak. Only part of the rows carry a size: once, few, many, or a class if the clone is expanded.

D,V,size,J,CDR3,DNA
-,TRBV11-3,-,TRBJ2-2,CASTPGGAGTGELFF,TGTGCCAGCACCCCCGGAGGCGCGGGTACCGGGGAGCTGTTTTTT
TRBD1,TRBV7-8,-,TRBJ1-4,CASSPLGTATNEKLFF,TGTGCCAGCAGCCCATTGGGGACAGCAACTAATGAAAAACTGTTTTTT
TRBD2,TRBV4-2,-,TRBJ2-1,CASSQEGLAGGEQFF,TGTGCCAGCAGCCAAGAAGGACTAGCGGGAGGCGAGCAGTTCTTC
-,TRBV18,-,TRBJ1-3,CASSPGLAGNTIYF,TGTGCCAGCTCACCTGGACTTGCTGGAAACACCATATATTTT
TRBD1,TRBV6-6,-,TRBJ1-1,CASSPGTGNTEAFF,TGTGCCAGCAGTCCCGGGACAGGGAACACTGAAGCTTTCTTT
-,TRBV9,-,TRBJ1-3,CASSPTLGPVGQTGNTIYF,TGTGCCAGCAGCCCCACCCTCGGCCCCGTTGGGCAGACGGGAAACACCATATATTTT
TRBD1,TRBV5-4,-,TRBJ1-4,CASRGNRGVSTNEKLFF,TGTGCCAGCAGGGGAAACAGGGGAGTCTCGACTAATGAAAAACTGTTTTTT
-,TRBV4-3,-,TRBJ2-7,CASSQELGLAIYEQYF,TGCGCCAGCAGCCAAGAATTGGGACTTGCGATCTACGAGCAGTACTTC
TRBD1,TRBV16,once,TRBJ1-5,CASSQGQGTSNQPQHF,TGTGCCAGCAGCCAAGGACAGGGAACTAGCAATCAGCCCCAGCATTTT
-,TRBV11-2,-,TRBJ1-5,CASSGGLNQPQHF,TGTGCCAGCAGCGGCGGACTCAATCAGCCCCAGCATTTT
TRBD2,TRBV4-3,-,TRBJ2-4,CASSQILAGENIQYF,TGCGCCAGCAGCCAGATTCTAGCGGGAGAGAACATTCAGTACTTC
-,TRBV28,-,TRBJ2-7,CASSLGRAYEQYF,TGTGCCAGCAGTTTAGGCAGGGCCTACGAGCAGTACTTC
TRBD2,TRBV9,-,TRBJ2-5,CASSVDLAGGLGETQYF,TGTGCCAGCAGCGTAGATCTAGCGGGAGGGCTAGGGGAGACCCAGTACTTC
-,TRBV19,few,TRBJ2-7,CASSIGRGSYEQYF,TGTGCCAGTAGTATAGGACGGGGCTCCTACGAGCAGTACTTC
-,TRBV19,-,TRBJ1-1,CASSMGQGTEAFF,TGTGCCAGTAGTATGGGGCAGGGCACTGAAGCTTTCTTT
TRBD2,TRBV28,-,TRBJ2-7,CASSLWTSGNKFSYEQYF,TGTGCCAGCAGTTTGTGGACTAGCGGGAATAAATTCTCCTACGAGCAGTACTTC
-,TRBV9,-,TRBJ1-1,CASSVAINREAFF,TGTGCCAGCAGCGTAGCAATTAACAGGGAGGCTTTCTTT
TRBD2,TRBV5-4,-,TRBJ2-3,CASSLDGTSDNTQYF,TGTGCCAGCAGCTTGGACGGGACTAGCGATAATACGCAGTATTTT
TRBD1,TRBV11-1,-,TRBJ2-1,CASSLVRGHEQFF,TGTGCCAGCAGCTTAGTCAGGGGGCATGAGCAGTTCTTC
TRBD2,TRBV6-5,-,TRBJ2-3,CASRGREGGTDTQYF,TGTGCCAGCAGGGGGCGGGAGGGAGGCACAGATACGCAGTATTTT
-,TRBV28,-,TRBJ1-2,CASSFSAAPGYTF,TGTGCCAGCAGTTTTTCGGCGGCGCCAGGCTACACCTTC
-,TRBV15,-,TRBJ1-1,CATSRFSRGPEAFF,TGTGCCACCAGCAGATTTAGTCGCGGCCCCGAAGCTTTCTTT
TRBD1,TRBV25-1,few,TRBJ2-2,CASSEGDRDTGELFF,TGTGCCAGCAGTGAAGGGGACAGGGACACCGGGGAGCTGTTTTTT
TRBD2,TRBV4-2,-,TRBJ2-2,CASSQVLASGTGNTGELFF,TGTGCCAGCAGCCAAGTCTTGGCTAGCGGGACGGGGAACACCGGGGAGCTGTTTTTT
TRBD1,TRBV19,-,TRBJ1-2,CASSRGQGKKGYTF,TGTGCCAGTAGCAGGGGACAGGGTAAGAAAGGCTACACCTTC
TRBD1,TRBV2,-,TRBJ2-5,CASSGGQGLPETQYF,TGTGCCAGCAGTGGGGGACAGGGGCTGCCAGAGACCCAGTACTTC
-,TRBV5-6,few,TRBJ2-7,CASSLVRAGKRGVSYEQYF,TGTGCCAGCAGCTTGGTACGAGCGGGAAAAAGGGGGGTTTCCTACGAGCAGTACTTC
TRBD1,TRBV23-1,-,TRBJ1-2,CASSQNRDRVPNYGYTF,TGCGCCAGCAGTCAAAACCGGGACAGGGTACCTAACTATGGCTACACCTTC
TRBD1,TRBV6-6,once,TRBJ2-5,CASSYEQGSKTQYF,TGTGCCAGCAGTTACGAACAGGGGAGCAAGACCCAGTACTTC
TRBD1,TRBV4-1,-,TRBJ1-6,CASSQEVTGDSPLHF,TGCGCCAGCAGCCAAGAGGTTACAGGGGATTCACCCCTCCACTTT
-,TRBV10-2,-,TRBJ2-7,CASNTDSYYEQYF,TGCGCCAGCAACACGGACAGTTACTACGAGCAGTACTTC
-,TRBV18,-,TRBJ1-1,CASSPGEGFAFF,TGTGCCAGCTCACCCGGGGAGGGCTTCGCTTTCTTT
-,TRBV27,-,TRBJ2-1,CASSIPGLPHNEQFF,TGTGCCAGCAGTATACCGGGACTCCCCCACAATGAGCAGTTCTTC
TRBD1,TRBV5-1,-,TRBJ1-5,CASRGQGDNQPQHF,TGCGCCAGCCGAGGACAGGGGGACAATCAGCCCCAGCATTTT
-,TRBV19,-,TRBJ2-1,CASSVPLARRAYNEQFF,TGTGCCAGTAGTGTACCGCTGGCCCGACGGGCCTACAATGAGCAGTTCTTC
-,TRBV6-5,-,TRBJ1-3,CASSYDGHSGNTIYF,TGTGCCAGCAGTTACGATGGGCATAGTGGAAACACCATATATTTT
TRBD1,TRBV7-9,-,TRBJ2-7,CASSPTGGGGTYEQYF,TGTGCCAGCAGTCCCACAGGGGGCGGAGGGACCTACGAGCAGTACTTC
-,TRBV2,-,TRBJ1-5,CASSGTMRVSNQPQHF,TGTGCCAGCAGTGGGACGATGAGGGTAAGCAATCAGCCCCAGCATTTT
-,TRBV4-2,-,TRBJ2-5,CASSQDRQQETQYF,TGTGCCAGCAGCCAAGATCGACAACAAGAGACCCAGTACTTC
TRBD1,TRBV19,once,TRBJ1-2,CASIRSFDRVKGGYTF,TGTGCCAGTATCCGATCCTTCGACAGGGTAAAAGGTGGCTACACCTTC
TRBD1,TRBV30,-,TRBJ1-2,CAWRKDRLNYGYTF,TGTGCCTGGAGGAAGGACAGGCTGAACTATGGCTACACCTTC
TRBD1,TRBV5-1,-,TRBJ1-4,CASRRDRGLREKLFF,TGCGCCAGCAGGCGCGACAGGGGGCTTCGTGAAAAACTGTTTTTT
-,TRBV3-1/TRBV3-2,-,TRBJ1-5,CASSQDLICGGNQPQHF,TGTGCCAGCAGCCAAGATCTGATCTGCGGGGGAAATCAGCCCCAGCATTTT
-,TRBV7-9,-,TRBJ1-4,CASSWRFNEKLFF,TGTGCCAGCAGTTGGCGGTTTAATGAAAAACTGTTTTTT
-,TRBV6-6,-,TRBJ2-1,CASSYSPGLANHEQFF,TGTGCCAGCAGTTACTCTCCAGGGTTGGCCAATCATGAGCAGTTCTTC
-,TRBV28,-,TRBJ1-4,CASSFRKFRGQTLNEKLFF,TGTGCCAGCAGTTTCCGAAAGTTTAGGGGCCAGACCCTTAATGAAAAACTGTTTTTT
TRBD1,TRBV12-3/TRBV12-4,-,TRBJ1-1,CASKTGVGTEAFF,TGTGCCAGTAAGACAGGGGTCGGCACTGAAGCTTTCTTT
TRBD1,TRBV28,-,TRBJ2-5,CASSFTGGRETQYF,TGTGCCAGCAGTTTCACAGGGGGCAGAGAGACCCAGTACTTC
TRBD1,TRBV29-1,-,TRBJ2-7,CSVRTGGRGYEQYF,TGCAGCGTTCGGACAGGGGGCAGGGGCTACGAGCAGTACTTC
-,TRBV6-2/TRBV6-3,-,TRBJ1-2,CASSYTRVGYGYTF,TGTGCCAGCAGTTATACCAGGGTGGGCTATGGCTACACCTTC